These 29 T cell receptor beta chains share one sample of origin, sequenced in a study of cytomegalovirus exposure and HLA in healthy donors. PCR amplification relied on 60 Vbeta primers (plus 13 Jbeta primers). Method: immunoSEQ multiplex PCR; TCRdb's copy keeps in-frame clones and lacks some. The sample holds 140,000 to 150,000 clones, roughly three quarters seen once. The sample taken for sequencing was PBMCs. All receptors derive from a man aged 60 to 69 in good health and CMV-seronegative.

The chain uses TRBV27 and TRBJ1-6; weak D call: TRBD1 (5 bases). Trimming removed 3 bases at V and 9 bases at J, with 12 bases between. The CDR3 totals 14 residues. CDR1 MNHEY and CDR2 SMNVEV come from the germline V gene (reference sequence). CDR3 protein: CASSFRGSSSPLHF. The DNA of the CDR3 is TGTGCCAGCAGTTTTAGGGGTTCTAGTTCACCCCTCCACTTT.

The V call is TRBV4-2, the J call TRBJ2-5; D may be TRBD1 (6 bases). V gave up 0 bases and J gave up 11 bases, with 19 bases separating them. Per the germline V gene, CDR1 is LGHNA and CDR2 is YNFKEQ. This CDR3 is 15 amino acids long. DNA for the CDR3: TGTGCCAGCAGCCAAGAAAGTAACAGGGTGGAGGAGCAGTACTTC. Its protein product is CASSQESNRVEEQYF.

This clone was seen once. This rearrangement joins TRBV9 to TRBJ2-6; TRBD1 matches 7 bases. This CDR3 is 16 amino acids long. Germline-derived CDR1 and CDR2 are SGDLS and YYNGEE. V was clipped by 2 bases and J by 1 base; unmatched bases: 3. The CDR3 sequence is CASSVGQLSGANVLTF. The CDR3 DNA reads TGTGCCAGCAGCGTGGGACAGCTTTCTGGGGCCAACGTCCTGACTTTC.

The rearrangement links TRBV2 to TRBJ1-5; possibly TRBD1 for D (6 bases). The germline V gene has CDR1 SNHLY and CDR2 FYNNEI. V was pared by 6 bases and J by 1 base, with 13 bases between. This CDR3 has 15 amino acids. Here the CDR3 reads CASRATGQSNQPQHF. CDR3 DNA sequence: TGTGCCAGCAGGGCTACGGGACAAAGCAATCAGCCCCAGCATTTT.

The gene calls are TRBV5-1 and TRBJ2-7; possibly TRBD1 for D (6 bases). Germline values: CDR1 SGHRS, CDR2 YFSETQ. CDR3 length equals 13 residues. V lost 4 bases, J lost 2 bases, and 10 bases lay in between. The CDR3 spells CASSRQDPYEQYF. The CDR3, as DNA: TGCGCCAGCAGCCGACAGGACCCCTACGAGCAGTACTTC.

The chain employs TRBV5-4 and TRBJ2-1; TRBD2 aligns across 9 bases. The junction had 11 bases not matched to a gene; V was cut back by 4 bases and J by 6 bases. CDR1 is SGHNT, CDR2 YYREEE, per germline (reference sequence). CDR3 length: 16 residues. CDR3 DNA sequence: TGTGCCAGCAGCCCCTTTGGAAGCGGGAGGTTCAATGAGCAGTTCTTC. It yields the protein CASSPFGSGRFNEQFF.

This clone has more than one count but fewer than ten. The J gene is TRBJ2-7, the V gene TRBV19; 7 nucleotides match TRBD2. Looked up from germline, CDR1 is LNHDA and CDR2 is SQIVND (reference sequence). With V trimmed by 5 bases and J by 0 bases, 4 bases remained unmatched. The CDR3 consists of 14 residues. CDR3: CASSSGGFSYEQYF. CDR3 coding DNA: TGTGCCAGTAGTTCGGGGGGATTCTCCTACGAGCAGTACTTC.

The V gene is TRBV18, the J gene TRBJ1-1; 8 nucleotides line up with TRBD1. Germline assignment: CDR1 KGHSH and CDR2 LQKENI. The CDR3 extends over 14 amino acids. The trim removed 6 bases at V and 3 bases at J, leaving 6 bases unmatched. The CDR3 region is CASSPTGADTEAFF. The CDR3 bases are TGTGCCAGCTCTCCGACAGGGGCAGACACTGAAGCTTTCTTT. Complete variable domain (other parts from reference TRBV18 and TRBJ1-1): NAGVMQNPRHLVRRRGQEARLRCSPMKGHSHVYWYRQLPEEGLKFMVYLQKENIIDESGMPKERFSAEFPKEGPSILRIQQVVRGDSAAYFCASSPTGADTEAFFGQGTRLTVV.

The J gene is TRBJ1-2, the V gene TRBV6-1; D ambiguous. The V gene lost 5 bases and the J gene lost 4 bases, with 5 bases spanning the gap. CDR1 MNHNS and CDR2 SASEGT come from the germline V gene. CDR3 length equals 11 residues. The CDR3 DNA follows: TGTGCCAGCAGTACCGGCTATGGCTACACCTTC. This gives the protein CASSTGYGYTF.

This chain uses TRBV9 with TRBJ2-1, with 10 bases matching TRBD1. Germline CDR1 and CDR2: SGDLS and YYNGEE. The CDR3 loop spans 16 amino acids. V shed 3 bases, J shed 9 bases, and the junction held 12 bases outside the gene matches. DNA for the CDR3: TGTGCCAGCAGCGGACAGGGGGCTTTGTTTAGCTTTGAGCAGTTCTTC. Translating it yields CASSGQGALFSFEQFF.

The V call is TRBV6-6, the J call TRBJ2-7, with a weak D call TRBD2 (6 bases). Trimming took 6 bases from V and 6 from J, leaving 15 bases between them. The CDR3 runs 13 residues. The germline CDR1 and CDR2 sequences are MNHNY and SVGAGI (reference sequence). As DNA, the CDR3 is TGTGCCAGCAGGATCGGCGGGGCTGGCGAGCAGTACTTC. This codes for CASRIGGAGEQYF.

The V and J genes are TRBV28 and TRBJ2-7; D ambiguous. The CDR3 extends over 13 amino acids. The V and J ends lost 1 base and 6 bases respectively, with 10 bases between them. From germline, CDR1 is MDHEN and CDR2 SYDVKM. The CDR3 coding sequence is TGTGCCAGCAGTTTATACGTAATGAGCGAGCAGTACTTC. This codes for CASSLYVMSEQYF.

This chain joins TRBV6-1 and TRBJ2-3; 10 nucleotides match TRBD1. The CDR3 has 17 amino acids. V lost 0 bases to trimming and J lost 10 bases; unmatched junction nucleotides: 13. Germline loops: CDR1 MNHNS, CDR2 SASEGT. CDR3 nucleotides: TGTGCCAGCAGTGAAGCGATCAGGGGACAGGGGTTCCCCTCGCAGTATTTT. The encoded protein is CASSEAIRGQGFPSQYF.

The rearrangement joins TRBV28 to TRBJ2-7; 9 bases map to TRBD2. Germline CDR1 MDHEN, CDR2 SYDVKM. V lost 10 bases, J lost 5 bases, and 15 bases stayed unmatched. This CDR3 comprises 15 residues. The CDR3 sequence is CATNGREGDLDEQYF. The CDR3, as DNA: TGTGCCACAAACGGGCGGGAGGGCGATTTGGACGAGCAGTACTTC.

This chain links TRBV28 with TRBJ2-7; 10 nucleotides match TRBD2. CDR1 and CDR2 from the germline V gene are MDHEN and SYDVKM. The CDR3 has 16 residues. Losses at the gene ends were 2 bases for V and 4 bases for J; bases not matched to a gene: 8. In nucleotides, the CDR3 is TGTGCCAGCAGTTTACTAGCGGGAGAGGACGGTTACGAGCAGTACTTC. Its protein product is CASSLLAGEDGYEQYF. Using reference TRBV28 and TRBJ2-7 for the parts outside the CDR3, the full variable domain is DVKVTQSSRYLVKRTGEKVFLECVQDMDHENMFWYRQDPGLGLRLIYFSYDVKMKEKGDIPEGYSVSREKKERFSLILESASTNQTSMYLCASSLLAGEDGYEQYFGPGTRLTVT.

As to this clone: Distinct nucleotide sequences in the sample also encode this CDR3. The V gene is TRBV28, the J gene TRBJ2-7; D is undetermined. The germline CDR1 and CDR2 sequences are MDHEN and SYDVKM. The CDR3 sequence is 11 residues long. The V end lost 6 bases, the J end lost 3 bases, and 6 bases lay between the germline ends. This CDR3 reads CASSSRYEQYF. The CDR3 DNA reads TGTGCCAGCAGCTCTCGCTACGAGCAGTACTTC.

The rearrangement joins TRBV11-2 to TRBJ2-1; TRBD2 matches 12 bases. The CDR3 runs to 16 residues. Unmatched junction bases numbered 4, after V lost 5 bases and J lost 2 bases. Germline V gene lookup returns CDR1 SGHAT and CDR2 FQNNGV. CDR3 protein: CASSAGLAGTYNEQFF. In DNA form, the CDR3 reads TGTGCCAGCAGCGCCGGACTAGCGGGGACCTACAATGAGCAGTTCTTC.

The CDR3 protein is CASSWGLGAYEQYF. The CDR3 DNA follows: TGTGCCAGCAGCTGGGGCTTAGGAGCCTACGAGCAGTACTTC. The chain employs TRBV28 and TRBJ2-7; TRBD1 is a possible D gene (5 bases). Between the trimmed V and J ends, which lost 6 bases and 2 bases, there was a span of 14 bases. This CDR3 is 14 amino acids long. Germline V gives CDR1 MDHEN, CDR2 SYDVKM.

The chain uses TRBV7-2 and TRBJ1-6, with a tentative D call TRBD1 (6 bases). The ends were cut back, 6 bases at V and 6 bases at J, with 24 bases in the middle. The CDR3 consists of 18 residues. The V gene's germline CDR1 is SGHTA and CDR2 FQGNSA. The CDR3 DNA sequence: TGTGCCAGCAGTCACAGGGTGTTGAGGGAAGGATTTAATTCACCCCTCCACTTT. The encoded protein is CASSHRVLREGFNSPLHF.

The J gene is TRBJ2-1, the V gene TRBV11-2, with TRBD2 matching 8 bases. Germline V lookup: CDR1 SGHAT, CDR2 FQNNGV. The CDR3 totals 14 residues. The J segment lost 8 bases and the V segment lost 5 bases, leaving 8 bases of the junction unmatched. DNA of the CDR3: TGTGCCAGCAGCCTCATGAGCGGGAGAGATGAGCAGTTCTTC. Amino acid sequence: CASSLMSGRDEQFF.

The genes are TRBV2 and TRBJ2-3; no firm D call. This CDR3 spans 15 amino acids. The germline CDR1 and CDR2 sequences are SNHLY and FYNNEI. Deletions cut 2 bases from V and 6 bases from J, with 15 bases between. This CDR3 reads CASSESLATSDTQYF. As DNA, the CDR3 is TGTGCCAGCAGTGAATCGCTCGCTACGTCGGATACGCAGTATTTT.

CDR3 region: CASSLQGTEQFF. In DNA, the CDR3 is TGTGCCAGCAGTCTACAGGGGACTGAGCAGTTCTTC. This chain connects TRBV7-6 to TRBJ2-1, with 7 bases that match TRBD1. Per germline, CDR1 SGHVS and CDR2 FNYEAQ. CDR3 length: 12 residues. The ends lost 6 bases at V and 9 bases at J; junction bases unmatched: 5. The full variable domain, completed using reference TRBV7-6 and TRBJ2-1, is GAGVSQSPRYKVTKRGQDVALRCDPISGHVSLYWYRQALGQGPEFLTYFNYEAQQDKSGLPNDRFSAERPEGSISTLTIQRTEQRDSAMYRCASSLQGTEQFFGPGTRLTVL.

The CDR3 spells CASVSLIGRAYEQYF. The CDR3 DNA is TGTGCCAGCGTGTCCTTAATTGGGAGGGCCTACGAGCAGTACTTC. The chain couples TRBV28 to TRBJ2-7; 7 positions agree with TRBD2. Germline assignment: CDR1 MDHEN and CDR2 SYDVKM. J lost 2 bases, V lost 8 bases, and 12 bases had no gene match. The CDR3 is made up of 15 amino acids.

This clone was seen more than once but under ten times. The genes are TRBV11-2 and TRBJ2-1; 13 positions agree with TRBD2. The CDR3 extends over 16 amino acids. Germline V gene sequence: CDR1 SGHAT, CDR2 FQNNGV. After removal of 2 bases from V and 3 bases from J, the junction contained 1 base not matched to a gene. The CDR3 bases are TGTGCCAGCAGCTTATGGACTAGCGGGAGCTACAATGAGCAGTTCTTC. Amino acids: CASSLWTSGSYNEQFF.

The rearrangement uses TRBV5-1 and TRBJ1-5, with 7 positions matching TRBD1. The junction had 4 bases not matched to a gene; V was cut back by 0 bases and J by 7 bases. Germline V gene sequence: CDR1 SGHRS, CDR2 YFSETQ. The CDR3 runs to 14 residues. CDR3: CASSLVQGRQPQHF. The CDR3 DNA is TGCGCCAGCAGCTTGGTACAGGGGAGGCAGCCCCAGCATTTT. The complete variable domain, with remaining parts taken from reference TRBV5-1 and TRBJ1-5, reads KAGVTQTPRYLIKTRGQQVTLSCSPISGHRSVSWYQQTPGQGLQFLFEYFSETQRNKGNFPGRFSGRQFSNSRSEMNVSTLELGDSALYLCASSLVQGRQPQHFGDGTRLSIL.

The table lists this clone with a count of one. V is TRBV5-8 and J is TRBJ2-7; no reliable D call. Germline V lookup: CDR1 SGHTS, CDR2 YDEGEE. The ends were cut back, 0 bases at V and 4 bases at J, with 8 bases in the middle. CDR3 length: 13 residues. CDR3 DNA: TGTGCCAGCAGCTTGGATACCAGTTACGAGCAGTACTTC. It translates to CASSLDTSYEQYF.

The chain combines TRBV4-1 with TRBJ1-4, with a weak D call TRBD1 (5 bases). Germline lookup yields CDR1 MGHRA and CDR2 YSYEKL. This CDR3 is 17 amino acids long. V was trimmed by 0 bases and J by 0 bases, leaving 11 bases between them. The CDR3: CASSQDRDSATNEKLFF. Written as DNA, the CDR3 is TGCGCCAGCAGCCAAGATCGCGACAGCGCAACTAATGAAAAACTGTTTTTT.

V usage is TRBV27 and J usage is TRBJ2-7, with D perhaps matching TRBD1 (5 bases). The V and J ends lost 2 bases and 0 bases respectively, with 14 bases between them. Germline V gene data show CDR1 as MNHEY and CDR2 as SMNVEV (reference sequence). This CDR3 spans 16 amino acids. The CDR3 sequence: CASSLVTGQGSYEQYF. The CDR3 DNA is TGTGCCAGCAGTTTAGTAACCGGCCAGGGCTCCTACGAGCAGTACTTC.

Only one count was recorded for this clone. The chain is built from TRBV21-1 and TRBJ2-7; the DNA was not used to check the table's D call, TRBD1. TRBV21-1 is shown as a pseudogene. The CDR3 runs to 14 residues. Written as DNA, the CDR3 is TGTGCCAGCAGCTCGTGGCGGCAGGGGATAGAGCAGTACTTC. It is translated as CASSSWRQGIEQYF.